These 21 T cell receptor beta chains share one sample of origin, sequenced in a study of blood T cells in healthy people across ages. Primers used in a second PCR of about 6 to 12 cycles were a sample-barcoded 5' primer and a J-beta primer mix. TCRdb re-called the 5' RACE reads with MiXCR, one entry per CDR3 protein. The data contain approximately 1,000,000 distinct CDR3 sequences, roughly two fifths of them seen just once; the ten biggest clones take up roughly 14%. Input material: blood. The origin of the receptors is a man between 18 and 35 years old in good health.

This rearrangement joins TRBV18 to TRBJ2-3; D tentatively reads TRBD1 or TRBD2 (5 bases each). Germline V gives CDR1 KGHSH, CDR2 LQKENI. This CDR3 is built from 13 residues. The germline V and J ends were trimmed by 8 bases and 4 bases, with 13 bases remaining between them. The DNA of the CDR3 is TGTGCCAGCAGTCCCAGGGACCCAGATACGCAGTATTTT. As protein: CASSPRDPDTQYF.

The chain uses TRBV3-1 and TRBJ2-1; the D gene is possibly TRBD2 (6 bases). The ends were cut back, 4 bases at V and 6 bases at J, with 16 bases in the middle. From germline, CDR1 is LGHDT and CDR2 YNNKEL (reference sequence). The CDR3 runs 15 residues. The CDR3: CASSPRGGPSNEQFF. The CDR3 DNA sequence: TGTGCCAGCAGCCCTCGGGGAGGACCTTCCAATGAGCAGTTCTTC.

This clonotype was counted a few times. The chain joins TRBV4-1 to TRBJ1-2, with no clear D. The CDR3 loop spans 13 amino acids. CDR1 and CDR2 (germline): MGHRA, YSYEKL. V lost 0 bases and J lost 8, with 10 bases in between. The CDR3 sequence: CASSQEFLEGYTF. CDR3 in DNA: TGCGCCAGCAGCCAAGAATTTCTAGAGGGCTACACCTTC.

The table lists this clonotype with a few counts. The chain combines TRBV20-1 with TRBJ2-3; D assignment may be TRBD1 or TRBD2 (5 bases each). CDR1 is DFQATT and CDR2 is SNEGSKA in the germline V gene (reference sequence). The V gene lost 5 bases and the J gene lost 0 bases, with 12 bases spanning the gap. The CDR3 is 14 residues long. The CDR3 DNA follows: TGCAGTGCTCCCGGGGCGTCTAGCACAGATACGCAGTATTTT. Its protein is CSAPGASSTDTQYF.

The J gene is TRBJ1-1, the V gene TRBV9, with 7 positions matching TRBD1. The germline V gene encodes CDR1 SGDLS and CDR2 YYNGEE. V was clipped by 4 bases and J by 1 base; unmatched bases: 7. CDR3 size: 15 residues. The CDR3 loop is CASSLIKGANTEAFF. The CDR3 DNA is TGTGCCAGCAGCCTAATCAAGGGGGCGAACACTGAAGCTTTCTTT.

In this sample, this clonotype turned up a few times. The rearrangement links TRBV7-2 to TRBJ2-7; D remains ambiguous. Germline CDR1 and CDR2: SGHTA and FQGNSA. The CDR3 covers 14 residues. Trimming removed 2 bases at V and 0 bases at J, with 8 bases between. In nucleotides, the CDR3 is TGTGCCAGCAGCTTAACGCTGAGCTCCTACGAGCAGTACTTC. Residues: CASSLTLSSYEQYF.

This chain connects TRBV13 to TRBJ2-3; 8 positions agree with TRBD2. Germline CDR1 reads PRHDT; CDR2 reads FYEKMQ (reference sequence). V shed 5 bases, J shed 1 base, and the junction held 11 bases outside the gene matches. This CDR3 has 17 amino acids. CDR3 in DNA: TGTGCCAGCAGCCAATCCCCCTACGGGGGGGGCACAGATACGCAGTATTTT. Its translation: CASSQSPYGGGTDTQYF.

The J gene is TRBJ1-5, the V gene TRBV7-2, with D possibly TRBD1 on 5 matching bases. Per germline, CDR1 SGHTA and CDR2 FQGNSA. V lost 1 base and J 9 bases, leaving 19 bases between the germline ends. The CDR3 totals 16 residues. The chain's CDR3 is CASSLEGGQGIWPQHF. The CDR3 DNA follows: TGTGCCAGCAGCTTAGAGGGCGGGCAGGGTATATGGCCCCAGCATTTT.

Comment on this clonotype: Given a much more abundant clone one base away, this may be a read error. V is TRBV2 and J is TRBJ1-2; TRBD1 agrees at 7 bases. This CDR3 has 13 amino acids. Germline CDR1 is SNHLY and CDR2 is FYNNEI. Trimming at V came to 6 bases and at J to 4 bases, leaving 5 bases not matched to a gene. The CDR3 here is CASRGAGGYGYTF. The CDR3 nucleotides read TGTGCCAGCAGGGGGGCAGGGGGCTATGGCTACACCTTC. Supplemented by reference TRBV2 and TRBJ1-2, the full variable domain reads EPEVTQTPSHQVTQMGQEVILRCVPISNHLYFYWYRQILGQKVEFLVSFYNNEISEKSEIFDDQFSVERPDGSNFTLKIRSTKLEDSAMYFCASRGAGGYGYTFGSGTRLTVV.

V and J are TRBV10-3 and TRBJ2-7, with D unclear. The CDR3 contains 15 residues. Deletions cut 0 bases from V and 5 bases from J, with 14 bases between. Germline CDR1 ENHRY, CDR2 SYGVKD. The CDR3 DNA sequence: TGTGCCATCAGTGAGTCGACGGCTGCGTTCGACGAGCAGTACTTC. This encodes CAISESTAAFDEQYF.

This chain uses TRBV6-5 with TRBJ2-7; either TRBD1 or TRBD2 may supply D (7 bases each). This CDR3 comprises 17 residues. Trimming pared 0 bases from V and 8 bases from J, leaving 23 bases between. Germline V gene sequence: CDR1 MNHEY, CDR2 SVGAGI. The chain's CDR3 is CASSYSGGGLPYNKQYF. CDR3 in DNA: TGTGCCAGCAGTTACTCGGGAGGGGGCCTCCCCTACAATAAGCAGTACTTC.

The V call is TRBV13, the J call TRBJ1-5; D ambiguous. The CDR3 length is 15 residues. V lost 0 bases, J lost 10 bases, and 16 bases lay in between. CDR1 PRHDT and CDR2 FYEKMQ come from the germline V gene (reference sequence). The CDR3 bases are TGTGCCAGCAGCTTAGGCCGTCGAAGGGATGGACCCCAGCATTTT. It translates to CASSLGRRRDGPQHF. Full variable domain (rest looked up from reference TRBV13 and TRBJ1-5): AAGVIQSPRHLIKEKRETATLKCYPIPRHDTVYWYQQGPGQDPQFLISFYEKMQSDKGSIPDRFSAQQFSDYHSELNMSSLELGDSALYFCASSLGRRRDGPQHFGDGTRLSIL.

The rearrangement uses TRBV9 and TRBJ2-7; perhaps TRBD2 as D (6 bases). Trimming took off 4 bases at V and 2 bases at J, with 19 bases between the two ends. This CDR3 has 16 residues. Germline V CDR1 and CDR2: SGDLS, YYNGEE. The CDR3 here is CASSSPPGGLTYEQYF. Here the CDR3 DNA reads TGTGCCAGCAGCTCCCCTCCCGGGGGTCTCACCTACGAGCAGTACTTC. Supplemented by reference TRBV9 and TRBJ2-7, the full variable domain reads DSGVTQTPKHLITATGQRVTLRCSPRSGDLSVYWYQQSLDQGLQFLIQYYNGEERAKGNILERFSAQQFPDLHSELNLSSLELGDSALYFCASSSPPGGLTYEQYFGPGTRLTVT.

This clonotype occurred a few times. V and J are TRBV30 and TRBJ2-7; D call uncertain. The V end was cut by 4 bases, the J end by 0 bases, with 10 bases between. CDR3 length equals 13 residues. The germline V gene has CDR1 GTSNPN and CDR2 SVGIG (reference sequence). The CDR3 region is CAWTPGSSYEQYF. DNA for the CDR3: TGTGCCTGGACCCCCGGCTCCTCCTACGAGCAGTACTTC.

This rearrangement joins TRBV6-6 to TRBJ2-5; 7 bases match TRBD1. The CDR3 runs 14 residues. With 6 bases clipped from V and 5 bases from J, the junction kept 9 bases outside the gene matches. From germline, CDR1 is MNHNY and CDR2 SVGAGI (reference sequence). As DNA, the CDR3 is TGTGCCAGCAGCGAAGGACAGGATTGGGAGACCCAGTACTTC. Residues: CASSEGQDWETQYF.

J is TRBJ1-1 and V is TRBV3-1, with unresolved D. This CDR3 has 14 amino acids. Germline V gene data show CDR1 as LGHDT and CDR2 as YNNKEL (reference sequence). Between the trimmed V and J ends, which lost 4 bases and 5 bases, there was a span of 14 bases. DNA of the CDR3: TGTGCCAGCAGCCCCACGTCCGGGTGGACTGAAGCTTTCTTT. Translating gives CASSPTSGWTEAFF.

This chain links TRBV20-1 with TRBJ1-6; a possible D gene is TRBD1 (5 bases). Trimming took off 0 bases at V and 9 bases at J, with 18 bases between the two ends. The germline V gene encodes CDR1 DFQATT and CDR2 SNEGSKA (reference sequence). The CDR3 extends over 16 amino acids. For the CDR3, the DNA is TGCAGTGCTAGAGATCGCACGGGGGGAATAGTTTCACCCCTCCACTTT. This translates into CSARDRTGGIVSPLHF.

This clonotype has a handful of counts. V is TRBV7-3 and J is TRBJ2-1; 8 bases match TRBD1. Trimming cost V 5 bases and J 4 bases; bases outside gene matches: 7. Germline loops: CDR1 SGHTA, CDR2 FQGTGA. The CDR3 runs 15 residues. The CDR3 DNA follows: TGTGCCAGCAGCACCGGGGACAGGAAGTACAATGAGCAGTTCTTC. As protein: CASSTGDRKYNEQFF.

The V gene is TRBV2, the J gene TRBJ2-4; D remains ambiguous. V gave up 5 bases and J gave up 5 bases, with 7 bases separating them. Germline lookup yields CDR1 SNHLY and CDR2 FYNNEI. The CDR3 covers 12 residues. This CDR3 reads CASSLAENIQYF. The CDR3 DNA is TGTGCCAGCAGTCTGGCCGAAAACATTCAGTACTTC.

This chain uses TRBV6-4 with TRBJ2-5; D is ambiguous. The CDR3 consists of 13 residues. The V and J ends lost 4 bases and 5 bases respectively, with 11 bases between them. The germline V gene has CDR1 MRHNA and CDR2 SNTAGT. The CDR3: CASSVRELETQYF. In DNA form, the CDR3 reads TGTGCCAGCAGTGTTAGAGAGTTGGAGACCCAGTACTTC.

This clonotype has only a few counts. V usage is TRBV18 and J usage is TRBJ2-1; D not certain. Trimming shortened V by 3 bases and J by 4 bases, and 19 bases separated the two germline ends. CDR1 is KGHSH and CDR2 is LQKENI in the germline V gene. CDR3 length: 17 amino acids. The CDR3 bases are TGTGCCAGCTCACCTGATCCCAGGACGATAAGATACAATGAGCAGTTCTTC. This translates into CASSPDPRTIRYNEQFF.